This paragraph reports one T cell receptor beta chain. Germline is not matched at one junction end, which may reflect a read error. This entry is derived from a study of identical twins. The germline V gene encodes CDR1 MNHNS and CDR2 SASEGT. This CDR3 has 15 amino acids. TCRdb re-derived calls from the 5' RACE reads in MiXCR, one entry per CDR3 protein. This table holds 550,000 to 700,000 distinct CDR3 sequences, over 20% found once. These sequences were also reported in another study, on T cells expressing NK-cell markers.

The receptor's source is a woman under 30 in good health. The sequenced sample was PBMCs. The chain recombines TRBV6-1 with TRBJ2-6; tentatively, D is TRBD1 or TRBD2 (6 bases each). CDR3 amino acids: CASTIRGAGVNVLTF. CDR3 bases: TGTGCCAGCACGATAAGGGGGGCCGGGGTCAACGTCCTGACTTTC.